Presented here are 8 T cell receptor beta chains from one specimen sequenced in a study of T cell responses to AZD1222 COVID-19 vaccine. Sequencing was performed with immunoSEQ multiplex PCR; in TCRdb, only in-frame clones are kept and a portion is missing. The data hold 150,000 or so clones, with roughly nine tenths observed a single time. This material consisted of peripheral blood, taken 28 days after the second AZD1222 dose. These receptors all come from an adult who received the AZD1222 COVID-19 vaccine.

The CDR3 sequence: CASSLTRNEQFF. The DNA of the CDR3 is TGTGCCAGCAGCCTGACGCGCAATGAGCAGTTCTTC. The chain recombines TRBV4-2 with TRBJ2-1; no definite D call. The CDR3 sequence is 12 residues long. CDR1 and CDR2 from the germline V gene are LGHNA and YNFKEQ. V was pared by 4 bases and J by 6 bases, with 7 bases between.

This clone was seen a few times. The chain uses TRBV6-1 and TRBJ2-7; 7 bases agree with TRBD2. Germline CDR1 reads MNHNS; CDR2 reads SASEGT. The V segment lost 3 bases and the J segment 3 bases; nucleotides outside the gene matches: 8. The CDR3 contains 15 residues. CDR3 DNA sequence: TGTGCCAGCAGTGACCGGGACGGGGAGGGCTACGAGCAGTACTTC. Translating gives CASSDRDGEGYEQYF.

The V gene is TRBV13, the J gene TRBJ1-3; 7 bases fit TRBD1. Per germline, CDR1 PRHDT and CDR2 FYEKMQ (reference sequence). V shed 6 bases, J shed 2 bases, and the junction held 4 bases outside the gene matches. This CDR3 is 14 amino acids long. The CDR3 region is CASSRGTAGNTIYF. The CDR3 region has the DNA TGTGCCAGCAGTCGCGGGACAGCTGGAAACACCATATATTTT.

This CDR3 reads CASRRRQGDTEAFF. For the CDR3, the DNA is TGTGCCAGCAGAAGGAGACAGGGGGACACTGAAGCTTTCTTT. The genes are TRBV27 and TRBJ1-1; 9 nucleotides agree with TRBD1. Per the germline V gene, CDR1 is MNHEY and CDR2 is SMNVEV (reference sequence). With V trimmed by 6 bases and J by 3 bases, 5 bases remained unmatched. The CDR3 has 14 amino acids.

V usage is TRBV19 and J usage is TRBJ1-1; TRBD1 is a possible D gene (5 bases). In germline, CDR1 is LNHDA, CDR2 SQIVND (reference sequence). V was clipped by 4 bases and J by 4 bases, with 13 bases between them. The length of the CDR3 is 14 residues. In DNA form, the CDR3 reads TGTGCCAGTAGTACCCGGGGAGGGGCCACTGAAGCTTTCTTT. It specifies CASSTRGGATEAFF. Full variable domain (rest looked up from reference TRBV19 and TRBJ1-1): DGGITQSPKYLFRKEGQNVTLSCEQNLNHDAMYWYRQDPGQGLRLIYYSQIVNDFQKGDIAEGYSVSREKKESFPLTVTSAQKNPTAFYLCASSTRGGATEAFFGQGTRLTVV.

This clone came up a few times. This rearrangement joins TRBV10-3 to TRBJ2-7, with D uncertain. The CDR3 runs 12 residues. Germline CDR1 and CDR2: ENHRY and SYGVKD. Trimming took off 7 bases at V and 5 bases at J, with 12 bases between the two ends. Written as DNA, the CDR3 is TGTGCCATCAAGGGTAGATCAGACGAGCAGTACTTC. Its translation is CAIKGRSDEQYF.

The chain recombines TRBV2 with TRBJ1-2; 8 bases are shared with TRBD1. Germline V CDR1 and CDR2: SNHLY, FYNNEI. The V segment lost 8 bases and the J segment 4 bases; nucleotides outside the gene matches: 6. This CDR3 is 13 amino acids long. CDR3 nucleotide sequence: TGTGCCAGCGCACGTCAGGGGGCCTATGGCTACACCTTC. Protein: CASARQGAYGYTF.

This chain links TRBV30 with TRBJ1-1; D is uncertain. CDR1 is GTSNPN and CDR2 is SVGIG in the germline V gene (reference sequence). V was cut by 1 base and J by 1 base, with 7 bases left in between. This CDR3 comprises 13 residues. The CDR3 sequence: CAWSEGKNTEAFF. DNA of the CDR3: TGTGCCTGGAGTGAGGGCAAGAACACTGAAGCTTTCTTT.